This TCR beta chain comes out of a study of blood T cells in healthy people across ages. Findings and caveats of the study: Per million T cells, TCR beta diversity dropped about linearly as age rose.

Germline V CDR1 and CDR2: SGHVS, FNYEAQ. The V gene end was trimmed by 1 base and the J gene end by 6 bases; junction bases not matched to a gene: 5. There are 15 residues in the CDR3. On this clonotype itself: Its antigen is still unknown.

With a J-beta primer mix and a sample-barcoded 5' primer, a second PCR ran 7 to 11 cycles. Every sample gave at least 3 million paired-end reads containing CDR3. TCRdb recomputed calls from the 5' RACE reads with MiXCR, one row per CDR3 protein. The data show 1.5 million to 2 million distinct CDR3 sequences, around half seen once. Sequencing input: blood. The clonotype was recovered from a woman aged 40 to 50 in good health. The rearrangement uses TRBV7-6 and TRBJ1-5; 8 bases agree with TRBD1. CDR3 in DNA: TGTGCCAGCAGCTTAGGGACGACAGGGGTTCAGCCCCAGCATTTT. This encodes CASSLGTTGVQPQHF.